Listed below are T cell receptor beta chains from one sample, sequenced in a study of T cell clonotyping in hematopoietic cell transplantation. The table came from immunoSEQ multiplex PCR; TCRdb's copy has only in-frame clones and leaves some out. Of approximately 14,000 clones listed, 86% were seen once; the top ten hold around 13%. Sequencing used PBMCs, obtained 100 days after allogeneic stem cell transplant. All receptors derive from a male patient in his fifties who had an allogeneic stem cell transplant from an unrelated donor, so T cells may come from the graft donor. Some clones in this sample may be carry-over from other donors' samples. CDR3s include the opening cysteine and the closing phenylalanine or tryptophan. A D gene is named only where the DNA matches it firmly. A row's size may be missing; if present it is once, few, many or a size class.

CDR3 protein	CDR3 DNA	V gene	J gene	clone size	D gene
CAWIPARDKHYGYTF	TGTGCCTGGATCCCTGCCCGGGACAAACACTATGGCTACACCTTC	TRBV30	TRBJ1-2	NA	NA
CASRPGTSGRLRFF	TGTGCCAGCAGACCTGGGACTAGCGGGAGGCTACGGTTCTTC	TRBV2	TRBJ2-1	NA	TRBD2
CASARAAPTDTQYF	TGTGCCAGCGCCCGAGCGGCCCCCACAGATACGCAGTATTTT	TRBV2	TRBJ2-3	NA	NA
CASSSVDTEAFF	TGTGCCAGCAGTTCAGTCGACACTGAAGCTTTCTTT	TRBV11-2	TRBJ1-1	NA	NA
CASSLSGGSNTGELFF	TGTGCCAGCAGCTTGAGTGGGGGTTCGAACACCGGGGAGCTGTTTTTT	TRBV5-8	TRBJ2-2	NA	NA
CASSFYPAGQGEDYGYTF	TGTGCCAGCAGCTTCTATCCAGCCGGGCAGGGCGAAGACTATGGCTACACCTTC	TRBV11-2	TRBJ1-2	NA	NA
CAIFNYGYTF	TGTGCCATCTTTAACTATGGCTACACCTTC	TRBV6-6	TRBJ1-2	NA	NA
CAWRPTSAGELFF	TGTGCCTGGAGGCCGACTAGCGCCGGGGAGCTGTTTTTT	TRBV30	TRBJ2-2	once	TRBD2
CAISSQDRDGGNQPQHF	TGTGCCATCAGTTCCCAAGATAGGGATGGGGGCAATCAGCCCCAGCATTTT	TRBV10-3	TRBJ1-5	once	NA
CASSGLAGGMGIQYF	TGTGCCAGCAGTGGACTAGCGGGAGGGATGGGCATTCAGTACTTC	TRBV2	TRBJ2-4	NA	TRBD2
CASSPMGTNYEQYF	TGTGCCAGCAGCCCCATGGGGACTAACTACGAGCAGTACTTC	TRBV7-2	TRBJ2-7	NA	TRBD2
CASSSGGYNEQFF	TGTGCCAGCAGCTCCGGGGGATACAATGAGCAGTTCTTC	TRBV5-6	TRBJ2-1	NA	NA
CASSNGLASHEQYF	TGTGCCAGCAGCAATGGACTAGCTTCCCACGAGCAGTACTTC	TRBV5-6	TRBJ2-7	NA	TRBD2
CSVEVFSGKREQYF	TGCAGCGTTGAAGTTTTCTCGGGTAAGCGCGAGCAGTACTTC	TRBV29-1	TRBJ2-7	NA	NA
CASSFAGTVNTEAFF	TGTGCCAGCAGTTTCGCCGGGACAGTGAACACTGAAGCTTTCTTT	TRBV28	TRBJ1-1	NA	TRBD1
CASSYRDTGELFF	TGTGCCAGCAGTTACAGGGATACCGGGGAGCTGTTTTTT	TRBV6-5	TRBJ2-2	once	NA
CASSFETYGYTF	TGTGCCAGCAGCTTCGAGACGTATGGCTACACCTTC	TRBV11-2	TRBJ1-2	NA	NA
CASSFRGRAGELFF	TGTGCCAGCAGCTTTCGAGGGAGGGCCGGGGAGCTGTTTTTT	TRBV7-2	TRBJ2-2	NA	TRBD2
CASSLSRDREQYF	TGTGCCAGCAGCCTTTCCCGGGACAGGGAGCAGTACTTC	TRBV7-3	TRBJ2-7	NA	TRBD1
CASSSLAGGHEQYF	TGTGCCAGCAGCTCACTAGCGGGAGGCCACGAGCAGTACTTC	TRBV5-4	TRBJ2-7	NA	TRBD2
CASSLGAGGGNQPQHF	TGTGCCAGCAGCTTGGGGGCAGGGGGTGGCAATCAGCCCCAGCATTTT	TRBV5-6	TRBJ1-5	NA	TRBD1
CAISEGGGNTEAFF	TGTGCCATCAGTGAGGGAGGAGGGAACACTGAAGCTTTCTTT	TRBV10-3	TRBJ1-1	NA	NA
CASSETGISGNTIYF	TGCGCCAGCAGCGAGACTGGGATCTCTGGAAACACCATATATTTT	TRBV5-1	TRBJ1-3	NA	NA
CASSAVTGNTIYF	TGTGCCAGCAGCGCTGTGACTGGAAACACCATATATTTT	TRBV9	TRBJ1-3	NA	NA
CASSVGYQPQHF	TGTGCCAGTAGTGTGGGTTATCAGCCCCAGCATTTT	TRBV19	TRBJ1-5	NA	NA
CAITRQGLDTEAFF	TGTGCCATCACCAGACAGGGTTTGGACACTGAAGCTTTCTTT	TRBV10-3	TRBJ1-1	NA	TRBD1
CASSWGQFSGNTIYF	TGTGCCAGCAGCTGGGGACAGTTCTCTGGAAACACCATATATTTT	TRBV5-6	TRBJ1-3	NA	TRBD1
CASSPRGGFSNQPQHF	TGCGCCAGCAGCCCCCGGGGTGGATTTAGCAATCAGCCCCAGCATTTT	TRBV4-1	TRBJ1-5	NA	NA
CASSDGLAGLDTQYF	TGTGCCAGTAGCGACGGACTAGCGGGATTGGATACGCAGTATTTT	TRBV19	TRBJ2-3	NA	TRBD2
CASSMNPGTGELFF	TGTGCCAGCAGCATGAATCCTGGGACCGGGGAGCTGTTTTTT	TRBV9	TRBJ2-2	NA	NA